This entry describes one T cell receptor (beta chain). No antigen is known for it. Base qualities are not at hand, and no much larger clone is one base apart. This sample is drawn from a study of blood T cells in healthy people across ages (dated by TCRdb to between 2014 and 2017). As for the study more broadly: Template switching captured roughly one uniquely barcoded TCR beta cDNA molecule per two T cells in model experiments. To avoid experimental bias, donors of different ages were randomly spread across the sequencing lanes. Using the same blood draw, the study looked at two additional independent replicas of 1 million unique cDNA reads for two donors, one aged 18 to 30 and the other aged 80 or older. The study measured age-related changes in TCR beta repertoire diversity using deep sequencing normalized with unique cDNA molecular identifiers. Four age groups were formed from the donors: young (average about 17 years), middle-aged (approximately 40), aged (around 62) and long-lived (more than 75). What the authors observed across the whole study: Because profiling used bulk unsorted PBMCs, naive and antigen-experienced compartments could not be compared conclusively. A strong correlation was found between observed TCR beta diversity and the percentage of naive T cells measured by flow cytometry. The CMV infection status of donors was not known, potentially confounding age-related changes in expanded clonotypes. Observed TCR beta diversity per million T cells fell roughly linearly with age, and a significant reduction was already apparent by age around 40. Total diversity estimates from one million sequenced T cells were considered lower bounds and underestimates. Compared with the aged group, the long-lived group had more naive CD4+ T cells, fewer expanded clones and increased TCR diversity, suggesting age selection.

Libraries were prepared through 5' RACE. A second about 7 to 12 cycle PCR used a sample-barcoded 5' primer and a J-beta primer mix. Each TCR beta cDNA molecule received a unique molecular identifier from a template-switch 5' adaptor carrying 12 random nucleotides. At least 2.5 million CDR3-containing paired-end reads were obtained from each sample. The Mint cDNA synthesis kit, primed by a TRBC-specific oligonucleotide, was used to synthesize first-strand cDNA from all RNA. All cDNA was treated with uracil-DNA glycosylase and then went through a first 18-cycle PCR with the universal primers M1SS and BC2_uni_R. Regarding the original processing steps: Normalization of each sample was performed by random selection of 1 million high-quality reads, each carrying a distinct molecular identifier. Reads with shared molecular identifiers were discarded instead of being binned into consensus sequences. MiTCR, set to a Q25 quality threshold and the strictest error-elimination algorithm, was used for CDR3 identification, clonotype clustering and error correction. A nonparametric unseen species model using Euler transformation provided a lower-bound estimate of total TCR beta diversity. TCRdb reprocessed the public reads (quality trimming at Q25 with fastp, clone calling with MiXCR) and kept in-frame beta chains. Identical CDR3 protein sequences are pooled into one entry, listed with their most common genes and DNA. The V and J calls shown here were made by TCRdb, not taken from the authors' results. Within this sample are some 1,800,000 distinct CDR3 sequences, with about 39% of them counted one time only. 23% of the sample lies in the top ten.

Taken from cysteine to phenylalanine, the CDR3 has 12 residues. Only the CDR3 region is kept as DNA, spanning 36 bases read in frame from base 1. V is cut by 6 bases and J by 9 bases, and the space between the germline ends is 9 bases. The donors were 40 or so Caucasian individuals from Russia, aged roughly 6 to 90 years, who were systemically healthy. Ten milliliters of peripheral blood were drawn from each donor into EDTA-treated Vacutainer tubes. Ficoll-Paque density-gradient centrifugation was used to isolate PBMCs, with at least 6.5 million per sample. Trizol reagent was used to extract total RNA from PBMCs, with at least 6 micrograms per sample. The percentages of naive CD45RAhigh/CD27high T cells were determined by flow cytometry on a PBMC aliquot from every donor.

This receptor was identified in a human donor in good health. Sequencing was done on a sample of blood. The rearrangement combines TRBV12-3 or TRBV12-4 with TRBJ1-6, and TRBD1 may be the D gene, going by 5 matching bases. The bases are TGTGCCAGCAGGTCAACAGGTTCACCCCTCCACTTT. This is translated as CASRSTGSPLHF.